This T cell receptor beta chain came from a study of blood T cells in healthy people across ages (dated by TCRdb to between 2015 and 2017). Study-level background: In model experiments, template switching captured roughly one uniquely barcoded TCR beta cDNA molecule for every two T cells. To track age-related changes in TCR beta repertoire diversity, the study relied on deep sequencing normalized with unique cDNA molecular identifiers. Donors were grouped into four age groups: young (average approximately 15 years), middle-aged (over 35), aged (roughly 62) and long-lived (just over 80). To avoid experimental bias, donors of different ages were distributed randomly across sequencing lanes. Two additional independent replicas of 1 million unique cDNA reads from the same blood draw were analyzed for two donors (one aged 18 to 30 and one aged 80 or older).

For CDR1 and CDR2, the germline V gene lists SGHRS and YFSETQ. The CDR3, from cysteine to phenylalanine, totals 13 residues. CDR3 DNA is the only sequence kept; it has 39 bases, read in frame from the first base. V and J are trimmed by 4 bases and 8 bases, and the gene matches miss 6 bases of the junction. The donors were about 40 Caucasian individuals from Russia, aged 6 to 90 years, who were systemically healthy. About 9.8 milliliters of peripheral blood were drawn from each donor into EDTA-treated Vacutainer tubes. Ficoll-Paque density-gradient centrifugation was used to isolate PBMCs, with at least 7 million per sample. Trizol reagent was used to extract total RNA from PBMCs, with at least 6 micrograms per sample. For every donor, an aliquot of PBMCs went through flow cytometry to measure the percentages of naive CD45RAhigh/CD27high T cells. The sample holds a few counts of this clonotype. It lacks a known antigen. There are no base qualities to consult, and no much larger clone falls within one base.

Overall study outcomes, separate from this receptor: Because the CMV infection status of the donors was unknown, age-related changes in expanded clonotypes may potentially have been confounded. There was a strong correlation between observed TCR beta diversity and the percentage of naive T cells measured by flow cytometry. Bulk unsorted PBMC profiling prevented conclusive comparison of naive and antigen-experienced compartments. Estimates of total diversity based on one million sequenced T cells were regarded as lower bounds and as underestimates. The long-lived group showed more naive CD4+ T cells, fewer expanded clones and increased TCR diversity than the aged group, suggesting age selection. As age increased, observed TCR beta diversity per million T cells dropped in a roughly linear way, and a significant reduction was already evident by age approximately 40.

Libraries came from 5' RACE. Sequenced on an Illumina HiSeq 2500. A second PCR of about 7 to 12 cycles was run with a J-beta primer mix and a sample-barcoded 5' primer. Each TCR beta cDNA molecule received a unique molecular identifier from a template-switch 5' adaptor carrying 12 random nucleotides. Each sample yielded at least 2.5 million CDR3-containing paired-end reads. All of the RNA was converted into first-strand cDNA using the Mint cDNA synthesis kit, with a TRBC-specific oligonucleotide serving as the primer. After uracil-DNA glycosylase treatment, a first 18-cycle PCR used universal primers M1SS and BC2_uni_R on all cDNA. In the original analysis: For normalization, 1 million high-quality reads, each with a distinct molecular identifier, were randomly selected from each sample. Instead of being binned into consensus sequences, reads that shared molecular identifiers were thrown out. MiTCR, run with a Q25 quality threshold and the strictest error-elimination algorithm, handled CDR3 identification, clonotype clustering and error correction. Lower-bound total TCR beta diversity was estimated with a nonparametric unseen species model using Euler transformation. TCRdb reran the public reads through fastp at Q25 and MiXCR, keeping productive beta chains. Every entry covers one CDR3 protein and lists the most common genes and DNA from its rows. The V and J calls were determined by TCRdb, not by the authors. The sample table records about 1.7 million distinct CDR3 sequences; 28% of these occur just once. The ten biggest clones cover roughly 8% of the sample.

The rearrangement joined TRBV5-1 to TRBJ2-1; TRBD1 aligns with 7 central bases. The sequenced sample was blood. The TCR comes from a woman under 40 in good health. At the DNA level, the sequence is TGCGCCAGCAGCCAAGACAGGGCCCATGAGCAGTTCTTC. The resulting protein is CASSQDRAHEQFF.